The next 32 T cell receptor beta chains were all read from a single sample in a study of cytomegalovirus exposure and HLA in healthy donors. In the PCR, 60 Vbeta and 13 Jbeta primers were used. Assay used: immunoSEQ multiplex PCR; TCRdb lists only in-frame clones, some missing. Here the sample spans about 180,000 clones, 80% to 90% being singletons. The sample was PBMCs. The receptors here all came from a male donor in good health and CMV-seronegative.

This chain joins TRBV6-6 and TRBJ1-5; 8 nucleotides line up with TRBD1. The germline gives CDR1 MNHNY, CDR2 SVGAGI (reference sequence). This CDR3 comprises 14 residues. Trimming at V came to 6 bases and at J to 9 bases, leaving 10 bases not matched to a gene. CDR3 loop: CASRNRDRSWPQHF. The CDR3 DNA follows: TGTGCCAGCAGAAACCGGGACAGGAGTTGGCCCCAGCATTTT.

This chain joins TRBV5-4 and TRBJ2-4, with 9 positions matching TRBD1. The V segment lost 5 bases and the J segment 4 bases; nucleotides outside the gene matches: 7. CDR1 is SGHNT and CDR2 is YYREEE in the germline V gene (reference sequence). CDR3 size: 15 residues. The CDR3 region has the DNA TGTGCCAGCAGTCCCGGACAGGGGACAAAAAACATTCAGTACTTC. Its protein is CASSPGQGTKNIQYF.

The chain couples TRBV28 to TRBJ1-4; D uncertain. Germline CDR1 is MDHEN and CDR2 is SYDVKM. V dropped 3 bases and J dropped 0 bases, with 8 bases sitting between them. The CDR3 has 15 residues. The CDR3 loop is CASSFMGATNEKLFF. As DNA, the CDR3 is TGTGCCAGCAGTTTCATGGGCGCAACTAATGAAAAACTGTTTTTT.

The J gene is TRBJ2-7, the V gene TRBV5-6; D may be TRBD2 (6 bases). The CDR3 is 18 residues long. Germline values: CDR1 SGHDT, CDR2 YYEEEE. V was shortened by 4 bases and J by 0 bases, with 23 bases between the two germline ends. In DNA, the CDR3 is TGTGCCAGCAGCCAATTGGGGGGAGAGGATGTAAGCTCCTACGAGCAGTACTTC. It specifies CASSQLGGEDVSSYEQYF.

This rearrangement joins TRBV27 to TRBJ2-7; TRBD1 is a possible D gene (5 bases). The V and J ends lost 3 bases and 3 bases respectively, with 15 bases between them. The CDR3 length is 15 residues. Germline V gene lookup returns CDR1 MNHEY and CDR2 SMNVEV (reference sequence). The CDR3 spells CASSLEQGPNYEQYF. CDR3 coding DNA: TGTGCCAGCAGTTTGGAGCAGGGCCCCAACTACGAGCAGTACTTC.

The genes are TRBV7-2 and TRBJ1-6; TRBD1 is a possible D gene (5 bases). The CDR3 has 15 residues. V lost 4 bases to trimming and J lost 7 bases, with 14 bases between them. In germline, CDR1 is SGHTA, CDR2 FQGNSA. DNA of the CDR3: TGTGCCAGCAGCTCCCAGGGCCCCCCGAATTCACCCCTCCACTTT. Protein sequence: CASSSQGPPNSPLHF.

V is TRBV4-2 and J is TRBJ2-7; 7 bases map to TRBD2. The germline V gene encodes CDR1 LGHNA and CDR2 YNFKEQ. The junction had 9 bases not matched to a gene; V was cut back by 0 bases and J by 7 bases. The CDR3 is 15 amino acids. In DNA form, the CDR3 reads TGTGCCAGCAGCCAAGATGGGGGGGTCGGAGGGGAGCAGTACTTC. This translates into CASSQDGGVGGEQYF.

The chain links TRBV9 to TRBJ2-2, with 7 bases fitting TRBD2. Germline-derived CDR1 and CDR2 are SGDLS and YYNGEE. Trimming cost V 0 bases and J 5 bases; bases outside gene matches: 7. This CDR3 spans 16 amino acids. The CDR3 DNA follows: TGTGCCAGCAGCGTAGCCCCGGGGGGAGGGACCGGGGAGCTGTTTTTT. Amino acids: CASSVAPGGGTGELFF.

The chain carries TRBV10-3 and TRBJ2-1; 9 nucleotides agree with TRBD2. V lost 3 bases and J lost 5; bases outside the gene matches: 5. Germline V gives CDR1 ENHRY, CDR2 SYGVKD. CDR3 length: 15 residues. CDR3 DNA: TGTGCCATCAGTGAAAGTGGCGGGAGGGACAATGAGCAGTTCTTC. This codes for CAISESGGRDNEQFF.

The chain carries TRBV6-5 and TRBJ1-2; 8 bases agree with TRBD1. CDR1 is MNHEY and CDR2 is SVGAGI in the germline V gene. This CDR3 comprises 15 residues. The V gene end was trimmed by 5 bases and the J gene end by 6 bases; junction bases not matched to a gene: 11. The CDR3 DNA reads TGTGCCAGCAGTAGCTGGACAGGGAAAATGGATGGCTACACCTTC. Encoded protein: CASSSWTGKMDGYTF.

The CDR3 DNA sequence: TGTGCCACCAGCAGGGGACTCGGCCTCTCCTACGAGCAGTACTTC. Encoded protein: CATSRGLGLSYEQYF. The chain has TRBV15 and TRBJ2-7, with D perhaps matching TRBD2 (6 bases). This CDR3 comprises 15 residues. CDR1 is LNHNV, CDR2 YYDKDF, per germline (reference sequence). V gave up 3 bases and J gave up 0 bases, with 12 bases separating them.

The chain uses TRBV9 and TRBJ2-3; D is uncertain. The CDR3 has 12 residues. V was cut by 1 base and J by 3 bases, with 3 bases left in between. The germline gives CDR1 SGDLS, CDR2 YYNGEE. CDR3: CASSVITDTQYF. The CDR3 region has the DNA TGTGCCAGCAGCGTAATAACAGATACGCAGTATTTT.

V is TRBV27 and J is TRBJ2-7, with D maybe TRBD2 (7 bases). V was trimmed by 7 bases and J by 3 bases, leaving 19 bases between them. Germline values: CDR1 MNHEY, CDR2 SMNVEV (reference sequence). CDR3 size: 15 residues. Here the CDR3 DNA reads TGTGCCAGCAAGGTGGGGGGGGCCCCGTACTACGAGCAGTACTTC. Translated, it gives CASKVGGAPYYEQYF.

This chain's CDR3 is CASSLDGGNTGELFF. The DNA of the CDR3 is TGTGCCAGCAGCTTGGATGGGGGCAACACCGGGGAGCTGTTTTTT. The rearrangement uses TRBV5-4 and TRBJ2-2, with D possibly TRBD1 on 6 matching bases. Trimming pared 0 bases from V and 2 bases from J, leaving 8 bases between. This CDR3 spans 15 amino acids. From germline, CDR1 is SGHNT and CDR2 YYREEE (reference sequence).

The chain joins TRBV13 to TRBJ2-7; possibly TRBD1 for D (5 bases). V dropped 0 bases and J dropped 0 bases, with 15 bases sitting between them. CDR1 and CDR2 (germline): PRHDT, FYEKMQ (reference sequence). The CDR3 totals 17 residues. CDR3 nucleotides: TGTGCCAGCAGCTTAGGTGGTCACAGGCCCCACTCCTACGAGCAGTACTTC. Translating it yields CASSLGGHRPHSYEQYF.

The chain recombines TRBV4-2 with TRBJ2-3, with 11 bases lining up with TRBD2. The CDR3 loop spans 19 amino acids. Trimming at V came to 0 bases and at J to 0 bases, leaving 8 bases not matched to a gene. The germline V gene has CDR1 LGHNA and CDR2 YNFKEQ. The CDR3 region has the DNA TGTGCCAGCAGCCAAGATGCGAGACTAGCGGGGTCTAGCACAGATACGCAGTATTTT. This sequence encodes CASSQDARLAGSSTDTQYF.

The chain joins TRBV28 to TRBJ1-4; 7 bases fit TRBD1. CDR1 is MDHEN, CDR2 SYDVKM, per germline. V shed 5 bases and J 8 bases; nucleotides not matched to a gene: 11. This CDR3 is 15 amino acids long. In DNA, the CDR3 is TGTGCCAGCAGTATAGGGTCGGGACAGACCGAAAAACTGTTTTTT. This codes for CASSIGSGQTEKLFF.

Details on this clone: An end of the junction does not agree with germline; a read error may underlie this. V is TRBV7-7 and J is TRBJ2-7; D is perhaps TRBD1 (5 bases). The CDR3 has 13 amino acids. Germline V gives CDR1 SSHAT, CDR2 FNYEAQ (reference sequence). The CDR3 bases are TGTGCTAGCAGTTTACAGGTTAACTACGAGCAGTACTTC. Residues: CASSLQVNYEQYF.

This CDR3 is CASSFLAGVQFF. In nucleotides, the CDR3 is TGTGCCAGCAGTTTTCTAGCGGGAGTGCAGTTCTTC. This sequence joins TRBV27 and TRBJ2-1, with 10 positions matching TRBD2. Germline assignment: CDR1 MNHEY and CDR2 SMNVEV (reference sequence). With V trimmed by 3 bases and J by 12 bases, 2 bases remained unmatched. This CDR3 spans 12 amino acids.

This clone was counted a single time. The rearrangement uses TRBV2 and TRBJ2-4, with a tentative D call TRBD2 (5 bases). Germline loops: CDR1 SNHLY, CDR2 FYNNEI. The CDR3 covers 13 residues. The V and J ends lost 8 bases and 8 bases respectively, with 16 bases between them. CDR3 residues: CASVGLAGDIQYF. As DNA, the CDR3 is TGTGCCAGCGTAGGGCTAGCTGGTGACATTCAGTACTTC.

J is TRBJ2-6 and V is TRBV7-3; D is perhaps TRBD2 (6 bases). The V gene's germline CDR1 is SGHTA and CDR2 FQGTGA. The CDR3 is 17 residues long. Deletions cut 5 bases from V and 4 bases from J, with 18 bases between. The chain's CDR3 is CASSRDGLPSGANVLTF. For the CDR3, the DNA is TGTGCCAGCAGCCGCGACGGACTACCCTCCGGGGCCAACGTCCTGACTTTC.

The J gene is TRBJ1-2, the V gene TRBV28, with D unclear. The germline V gene has CDR1 MDHEN and CDR2 SYDVKM. The CDR3 is 16 amino acids. V was cut by 7 bases and J by 4 bases, with 22 bases left in between. The CDR3 sequence: CASTILGRELPYGYTF. CDR3 bases: TGTGCCAGCACCATACTCGGGAGGGAGCTCCCCTATGGCTACACCTTC.

This clone was seen a handful of times. V and J are TRBV6-5 and TRBJ2-7, with D possibly matching TRBD1 (6 bases). V was clipped by 2 bases and J by 3 bases, with 8 bases between them. The CDR3 covers 13 residues. Germline V gene lookup returns CDR1 MNHEY and CDR2 SVGAGI. CDR3 nucleotides: TGTGCCAGCAGTTACGAGGACAGCTACGAGCAGTACTTC. This translates into CASSYEDSYEQYF.

This sequence joins TRBV28 and TRBJ2-7; 8 positions agree with TRBD1. The V and J ends lost 2 bases and 4 bases, in that order; junction bases with no gene match: 7. The length of the CDR3 is 15 residues. Germline-derived CDR1 and CDR2 are MDHEN and SYDVKM. CDR3 sequence reads: CASSLPGGASYEQYF. The CDR3 nucleotides read TGTGCCAGCAGTTTACCAGGGGGCGCTTCATACGAGCAGTACTTC. The complete variable domain, with remaining parts taken from reference TRBV28 and TRBJ2-7, reads DVKVTQSSRYLVKRTGEKVFLECVQDMDHENMFWYRQDPGLGLRLIYFSYDVKMKEKGDIPEGYSVSREKKERFSLILESASTNQTSMYLCASSLPGGASYEQYFGPGTRLTVT.

This clone was counted a few times. This chain links TRBV6-4 with TRBJ2-1, with D perhaps TRBD1 (6 bases). CDR1 MRHNA and CDR2 SNTAGT come from the germline V gene. The length of the CDR3 is 14 residues. Between the trimmed V and J ends, which lost 3 bases and 2 bases, there was a span of 8 bases. For the CDR3, the DNA is TGTGCCAGCAGTGAACAGGGACCCTACAATGAGCAGTTCTTC. Residues: CASSEQGPYNEQFF.

The chain uses TRBV4-1 and TRBJ1-6; D unclear. Looked up from germline, CDR1 is MGHRA and CDR2 is YSYEKL. Trimming removed 1 base from V and 7 bases from J, with 8 bases in between. The CDR3 has 14 residues. This chain's CDR3 is CASSQGERNSPLHF. Written as DNA, the CDR3 is TGCGCCAGCAGCCAAGGAGAGAGAAATTCACCCCTCCACTTT.

The chain joins TRBV28 to TRBJ2-1, with TRBD1 identical over 7 bases. The CDR3 is 17 residues long. Germline V CDR1 and CDR2: MDHEN, SYDVKM. The trim removed 2 bases at V and 7 bases at J, leaving 14 bases unmatched. The CDR3 DNA sequence: TGTGCCAGCAGTTTAGGTCCGGGGCAGGGGGTAAGGAATGAGCAGTTCTTC. It encodes CASSLGPGQGVRNEQFF.

V and J are TRBV9 and TRBJ1-2, with 9 bases identical to TRBD1. The germline gives CDR1 SGDLS, CDR2 YYNGEE. The CDR3 has 15 amino acids. The V and J ends lost 3 bases and 4 bases, in that order; junction bases with no gene match: 7. The CDR3 spells CASSGGDRVIYGYTF. The CDR3 DNA reads as TGTGCCAGCAGCGGAGGGGACAGGGTGATCTATGGCTACACCTTC.

The chain couples TRBV28 to TRBJ1-4; D is undetermined. In germline, CDR1 is MDHEN, CDR2 SYDVKM. V shed 3 bases and J shed 6 bases, with 14 bases lying between them. The CDR3 runs to 15 residues. The CDR3 loop is CASSLERWEDEKLFF. DNA of the CDR3: TGTGCCAGCAGTTTGGAAAGGTGGGAGGATGAAAAACTGTTTTTT.

The chain recombines TRBV4-2 with TRBJ2-7; 15 nucleotides align to TRBD2. Germline loops: CDR1 LGHNA, CDR2 YNFKEQ. The CDR3 covers 18 residues. V was pared by 1 base and J by 0 bases, with 4 bases of the junction left unmatched. The CDR3 reads CASSQGTSGGGTSYEQYF. CDR3 DNA: TGTGCCAGCAGCCAAGGGACTAGCGGGGGGGGCACCTCCTACGAGCAGTACTTC.

This clone was picked up a small number of times. The chain employs TRBV4-2 and TRBJ2-5; TRBD2 matches 9 bases. The J call is doubtful: the DNA matches TRBJ2-7 better. This CDR3 is 15 amino acids long. Per the germline V gene, CDR1 is LGHNA and CDR2 is YNFKEQ. The chain's CDR3 is CASSHVSGGHYEQYF. In DNA form, the CDR3 reads TGTGCCAGCAGCCATGTTAGCGGGGGTCACTACGAGCAGTACTTC.

The genes are TRBV6-1 and TRBJ2-3; perhaps TRBD2 as D (5 bases). The CDR3 covers 13 residues. The V end was cut by 7 bases, the J end by 5 bases, with 13 bases between. Germline-derived CDR1 and CDR2 are MNHNS and SASEGT. CDR3 loop: CASTGRFGDTQYF. CDR3 nucleotide sequence: TGTGCCAGCACGGGGAGATTTGGAGATACGCAGTATTTT.